These 21 T cell receptor beta chains came from one sample sequenced in a study of control samples from healthy donors and cancer patients. Clones were read by immunoSEQ multiplex PCR, and TCRdb kept only the in-frame ones, dropping some. The data contain about 140,000 clones, 70% to 90% of them singletons. The source material was blood. The source is a woman under 40 in good health.

CDR3 coding DNA: TGTGCCAGCAGCCCAGGACTAGCGGGAGGGGGAGCGACCGGGGAGCTGTTTTTT. This gives the protein CASSPGLAGGGATGELFF. The J gene is TRBJ2-2, the V gene TRBV3-1 (or the pseudogene TRBV3-2), with 15 bases identical to TRBD2. V lost 4 bases and J lost 5; bases outside the gene matches: 8. Germline values: CDR1 LGHDT, CDR2 YNNKEL (reference sequence). The CDR3 sequence is 18 residues long.

The V and J genes are TRBV7-9 and TRBJ2-3; D remains unclear. Trimming removed 1 base at V and 0 bases at J, with 8 bases between. The CDR3 consists of 15 residues. Germline V gives CDR1 SEHNR, CDR2 FQNEAQ (reference sequence). In DNA form, the CDR3 reads TGTGCCAGCAGCTTAGAGTGCGCTAGCACAGATACGCAGTATTTT. This encodes CASSLECASTDTQYF.

The chain couples TRBV27 to TRBJ2-7; 9 bases map to TRBD2. Losses at the gene ends were 6 bases for V and 3 bases for J; bases not matched to a gene: 9. The V gene's germline CDR1 is MNHEY and CDR2 SMNVEV (reference sequence). This CDR3 contains 15 residues. The CDR3: CASSQTSGALYEQYF. For the CDR3, the DNA is TGTGCCAGCAGCCAGACTAGCGGAGCCCTCTACGAGCAGTACTTC.

The CDR3 sequence is CASSIGGQSSNQPQHF. CDR3 DNA: TGTGCCAGTAGTATAGGGGGTCAGAGTAGCAATCAGCCCCAGCATTTT. The chain combines TRBV19 with TRBJ1-5; no definite D call. The V and J ends lost 1 base and 0 bases respectively, with 10 bases between them. The CDR3 totals 16 residues. CDR1 is LNHDA and CDR2 is SQIVND in the germline V gene (reference sequence).

V gene TRBV7-2 combines with J gene TRBJ2-2; a possible D gene is TRBD1 (6 bases). The CDR3 totals 14 residues. Germline V gives CDR1 SGHTA, CDR2 FQGNSA. Trimming stripped 5 bases from V and 1 base from J, with 8 bases between. This CDR3 reads CASSPGQNTGELFF. In nucleotides, the CDR3 is TGTGCCAGCAGCCCGGGACAGAACACCGGGGAGCTGTTTTTT.

This clone is a singleton in its sample. The rearrangement links TRBV7-6 to TRBJ2-1; 8 positions agree with TRBD2. CDR1 is SGHVS and CDR2 is FNYEAQ in the germline V gene. The CDR3 is made up of 16 amino acids. V gave up 1 base and J gave up 8 bases; unmatched junction bases: 10. Written as DNA, the CDR3 is TGTGCCAGCAGCTTAGTTCGAAGCGGGAGAGGCGATGAGCAGTTCTTC. It codes for CASSLVRSGRGDEQFF.

The rearrangement links TRBV21-1 to TRBJ2-7; TRBD1 reflects the table's D call only, with no check against the DNA. TRBV21-1 is an annotated pseudogene. The CDR3 contains 15 residues. The CDR3 loop reads CASSKDRGPVHEQYF. CDR3 DNA: TGTGCCAGCAGCAAAGACAGGGGGCCGGTCCACGAGCAGTACTTC.

In DNA form, the CDR3 reads TGTGCCAGCAGCCCCGGACTAGCGGGATCCTACGAGCAGTACTTC. Encoded protein: CASSPGLAGSYEQYF. The V gene is TRBV9, the J gene TRBJ2-7, with 12 bases lining up with TRBD2. V lost 4 bases, J lost 1 base, and 3 bases stayed unmatched. The CDR3 loop spans 15 amino acids. Germline V gene lookup returns CDR1 SGDLS and CDR2 YYNGEE.

This sequence joins TRBV10-2 and TRBJ2-7; 8 bases line up with TRBD2. The trim removed 11 bases at V and 6 bases at J, leaving 9 bases unmatched. Germline CDR1 WSHSY, CDR2 SAAADI. CDR3 length: 12 amino acids. The CDR3 bases are TGCGCCTCGTACGGGACTAGTGGCGAGCAGTACTTC. This codes for CASYGTSGEQYF.

The J gene is TRBJ2-1, the V gene TRBV9, with 11 nucleotides matching TRBD2. Looked up from germline, CDR1 is SGDLS and CDR2 is YYNGEE. Trimming at V came to 4 bases and at J to 9 bases, leaving 12 bases not matched to a gene. This CDR3 spans 16 amino acids. CDR3 region: CASSSRGSGRASEQFF. CDR3 DNA: TGTGCCAGCAGCTCCCGAGGTAGCGGGAGGGCCAGTGAGCAGTTCTTC. The entire variable domain, with the rest obtained from reference TRBV9 and TRBJ2-1, is as follows: DSGVTQTPKHLITATGQRVTLRCSPRSGDLSVYWYQQSLDQGLQFLIQYYNGEERAKGNILERFSAQQFPDLHSELNLSSLELGDSALYFCASSSRGSGRASEQFFGPGTRLTVL.

The chain carries TRBV11-3 and TRBJ1-1; TRBD1 aligns across 9 bases. The trim removed 3 bases at V and 4 bases at J, leaving 6 bases unmatched. The CDR3 contains 15 residues. Germline loops: CDR1 SGHNT, CDR2 YENEEA. In DNA form, the CDR3 reads TGTGCCAGCAGCTTCGGGACAGGGCAGGGCACTGAAGCTTTCTTT. It codes for CASSFGTGQGTEAFF. Using reference TRBV11-3 and TRBJ1-1 for the parts outside the CDR3, the full variable domain is EAGVVQSPRYKIIEKKQPVAFWCNPISGHNTLYWYLQNLGQGPELLIRYENEEAVDDSQLPKDRFSAERLKGVDSTLKIQPAELGDSAVYLCASSFGTGQGTEAFFGQGTRLTVV.

The chain carries TRBV30 and TRBJ1-1; tentatively, D is TRBD1 (6 bases). Between the trimmed V and J ends, which lost 4 bases and 0 bases, there was a span of 9 bases. CDR3 length: 13 residues. Per the germline V gene, CDR1 is GTSNPN and CDR2 is SVGIG (reference sequence). The CDR3: CAWKGGMNTEAFF. The CDR3 nucleotides read TGTGCCTGGAAAGGGGGAATGAACACTGAAGCTTTCTTT.

Concerning this clone: Different DNA sequences within this sample yield the same CDR3. The CDR3 loop is CASGRQGFGEQYF. DNA of the CDR3: TGTGCCAGTGGGAGACAGGGTTTTGGCGAACAGTACTTC. This chain joins TRBV19 and TRBJ2-7, with TRBD1 identical over 7 bases. From germline, CDR1 is LNHDA and CDR2 SQIVND (reference sequence). The CDR3 is 13 residues long. After removal of 8 bases from V and 10 bases from J, the junction contained 14 bases not matched to a gene.

Only a few counts were recorded for this clone. The gene calls are TRBV4-1 and TRBJ1-5, with D tentatively TRBD1 (5 bases). Germline V CDR1 and CDR2: MGHRA, YSYEKL. This CDR3 spans 15 amino acids. V gave up 6 bases and J gave up 4 bases, with 16 bases separating them. The CDR3 DNA is TGCGCCAGCAGGGGGAGCGGGGCTCCGAATCAGCCCCAGCATTTT. Translating it yields CASRGSGAPNQPQHF.

This chain connects TRBV20-1 to TRBJ2-5, with TRBD1 matching over 7 bases. The CDR3 extends over 11 amino acids. Germline V lookup: CDR1 DFQATT, CDR2 SNEGSKA (reference sequence). The V and J ends lost 6 bases and 2 bases, in that order; junction bases with no gene match: 0. CDR3 bases: TGCAGTGCGGACAGGCAAGAGACCCAGTACTTC. This sequence encodes CSADRQETQYF.

V usage is TRBV29-1 and J usage is TRBJ1-4; possible D gene TRBD1, 5 bases. V lost 4 bases, J lost 7 bases, and 13 bases lay in between. The length of the CDR3 is 13 residues. The germline V gene has CDR1 SQVTM and CDR2 ANQGSEA. CDR3 residues: CSVVIQGGEKLFF. CDR3 in DNA: TGCAGCGTTGTTATCCAGGGAGGTGAAAAACTGTTTTTT.

CDR3 nucleotides: TGTGCCAGCAGCGAACTAGCGGGAGTGACCTACGAGCAGTACTTC. It is translated as CASSELAGVTYEQYF. This rearrangement joins TRBV5-5 to TRBJ2-7; 11 nucleotides line up with TRBD2. V shed 4 bases, J shed 2 bases, and the junction held 5 bases outside the gene matches. The CDR3 sequence is 15 residues long. Per germline, CDR1 SGHKS and CDR2 YYEKEE (reference sequence).

This chain joins TRBV10-2 and TRBJ1-1; D possibly corresponds to TRBD1 (5 bases). Germline CDR1 and CDR2: WSHSY and SAAADI. V was trimmed by 4 bases and J by 3 bases, leaving 9 bases between them. The CDR3 has 13 residues. In DNA, the CDR3 is TGCGCCAGCAGTGGAGGGGTTTACACTGAAGCTTTCTTT. Translated, it gives CASSGGVYTEAFF.

The chain has TRBV28 and TRBJ1-2; a possible D gene is TRBD1 (5 bases). V was shortened by 2 bases and J by 4 bases, with 5 bases between the two germline ends. Germline V gene lookup returns CDR1 MDHEN and CDR2 SYDVKM. The CDR3 sequence is 12 residues long. The CDR3 DNA follows: TGTGCCAGCAGTTTAGACAGCTATGGCTACACCTTC. Its translation: CASSLDSYGYTF.

The chain uses TRBV7-2 and TRBJ2-2; D may be TRBD1 or TRBD2 (5 bases each). The germline V and J ends were trimmed by 6 bases and 1 base, with 6 bases remaining between them. Germline CDR1 is SGHTA and CDR2 is FQGNSA. The CDR3 loop spans 13 amino acids. Here the CDR3 reads CASRRGNTGELFF. The CDR3 DNA reads as TGTGCCAGCAGGAGGGGGAACACCGGGGAGCTGTTTTTT. The full variable domain, its missing parts supplied by reference TRBV7-2 and TRBJ2-2, is GAGVSQSPSNKVTEKGKDVELRCDPISGHTALYWYRQSLGQGLEFLIYFQGNSAPDKSGLPSDRFSAERTGGSVSTLTIQRTQQEDSAVYLCASRRGNTGELFFGEGSRLTVL.

The chain recombines TRBV9 with TRBJ2-1; 9 positions agree with TRBD2. This CDR3 spans 15 amino acids. J lost 0 bases, V lost 4 bases, and 2 bases had no gene match. The germline V gene encodes CDR1 SGDLS and CDR2 YYNGEE. The CDR3 is CASSKAGGSYNEQFF. CDR3 coding DNA: TGTGCCAGCAGCAAAGCGGGAGGCTCCTACAATGAGCAGTTCTTC.